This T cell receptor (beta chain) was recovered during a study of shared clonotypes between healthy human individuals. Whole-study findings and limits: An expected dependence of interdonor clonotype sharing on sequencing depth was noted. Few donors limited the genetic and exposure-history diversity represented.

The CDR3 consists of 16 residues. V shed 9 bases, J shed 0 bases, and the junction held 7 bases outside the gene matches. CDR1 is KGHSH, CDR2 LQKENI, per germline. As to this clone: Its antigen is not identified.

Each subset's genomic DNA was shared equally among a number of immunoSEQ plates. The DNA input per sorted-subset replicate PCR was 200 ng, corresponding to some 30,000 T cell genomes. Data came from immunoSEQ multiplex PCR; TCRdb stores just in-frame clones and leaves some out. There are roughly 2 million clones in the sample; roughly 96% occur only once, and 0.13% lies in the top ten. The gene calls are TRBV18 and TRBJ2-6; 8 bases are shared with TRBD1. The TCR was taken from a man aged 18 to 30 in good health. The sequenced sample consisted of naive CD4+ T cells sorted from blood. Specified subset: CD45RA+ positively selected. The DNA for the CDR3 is TGTGCCAGTCGCGGACAGGGCGGCTCTGGGGCCAACGTCCTGACTTTC. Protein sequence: CASRGQGGSGANVLTF. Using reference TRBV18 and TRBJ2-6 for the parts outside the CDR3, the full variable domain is NAGVMQNPRHLVRRRGQEARLRCSPMKGHSHVYWYRQLPEEGLKFMVYLQKENIIDESGMPKERFSAEFPKEGPSILRIQQVVRGDSAAYFCASRGQGGSGANVLTFGAGSRLTVL.